A single sample gave rise to the 13 T cell receptor beta chains below, sequenced in a study of response to subunit inactivated influenza vaccine. TCRdb re-analysed the RT-PCR reads in MiXCR, keeping a single row per CDR3 protein. The data show hundreds of thousands of distinct CDR3 sequences, around 15% seen once. The sample here was PBMCs from blood, taken 14 to 15 days before vaccination. The source is a man aged 50 or older who received an inactivated influenza vaccine.

This clonotype was detected a few times. V usage is TRBV11-2 and J usage is TRBJ2-1, with 11 positions matching TRBD2. In germline, CDR1 is SGHAT, CDR2 FQNNGV. The CDR3 contains 17 residues. With 0 bases clipped from V and 3 bases from J, the junction kept 4 bases outside the gene matches. For the CDR3, the DNA is TGTGCCAGCAGCTTAGATCTCCTAGCGGGAGGCTACAATGAGCAGTTCTTC. Translation gives CASSLDLLAGGYNEQFF.

On this clonotype itself: The junction shows a germline mismatch at one end, possibly a read error. The chain is built from TRBV12-3 or TRBV12-4 and TRBJ2-7, with 10 bases that match TRBD2. This CDR3 contains 14 residues. In DNA, the CDR3 is TGTGCCAGCAGGAAAGCGGGGGGGGCCAACGAGCAGTGCTTC. Protein: CASRKAGGANEQCF.

The rearrangement uses TRBV27 and TRBJ2-1; TRBD1 agrees at 11 bases. V dropped 5 bases and J dropped 5; count of bases not matched to a gene: 11. The CDR3 has 17 residues. The germline CDR1 and CDR2 sequences are MNHEY and SMNVEV (reference sequence). CDR3 nucleotides: TGTGCCAGCAGTCTGGACAGGGGGCGCTTAGGAAACAATGAGCAGTTCTTC. Protein: CASSLDRGRLGNNEQFF.

The chain recombines TRBV5-1 with TRBJ1-1; perhaps TRBD1 as D (5 bases). Germline CDR1 reads SGHRS; CDR2 reads YFSETQ. This CDR3 is 14 amino acids long. V lost 0 bases and J 7 bases, leaving 13 bases between the germline ends. This CDR3 is CASSLADSSSEAFF. The CDR3 DNA reads TGCGCCAGCAGCTTGGCCGACAGCAGCAGTGAAGCTTTCTTT. Full variable domain (remainder filled in from reference TRBV5-1 and TRBJ1-1): KAGVTQTPRYLIKTRGQQVTLSCSPISGHRSVSWYQQTPGQGLQFLFEYFSETQRNKGNFPGRFSGRQFSNSRSEMNVSTLELGDSALYLCASSLADSSSEAFFGQGTRLTVV.

This chain connects TRBV25-1 to TRBJ2-7, with 9 nucleotides matching TRBD1. CDR1 is MGHDK, CDR2 SYGVNS, per germline. Unmatched junction bases numbered 8, after V lost 10 bases and J lost 4 bases. This CDR3 region has 13 residues. CDR3 region: CATRRTGVYEQYF. The CDR3 nucleotides read TGTGCCACCAGACGGACAGGGGTGTACGAGCAGTACTTC.

The chain recombines TRBV9 with TRBJ2-5; no clear D gene. CDR3 length: 13 amino acids. CDR1 is SGDLS, CDR2 YYNGEE, per germline. Between the trimmed V and J ends, which lost 4 bases and 5 bases, there was a span of 12 bases. CDR3 in DNA: TGTGCCAGCAGCCGTCGTATTCGGGAGACCCAGTACTTC. Its translation is CASSRRIRETQYF.

The rearrangement links TRBV12-3 or TRBV12-4 to TRBJ2-1; D might be TRBD2 (5 bases). The CDR3 spans 21 residues. V was pared by 4 bases and J by 7 bases, with 35 bases between. The CDR3 region is CASSSSLRTVASRGYWNEQFF. The DNA of the CDR3 is TGTGCCAGCAGTTCCAGTCTCAGGACGGTGGCCAGTCGGGGTTATTGGAATGAGCAGTTCTTC.

Only a few counts were recorded for this clonotype. The chain recombines TRBV28 with TRBJ2-1; unclear D gene. Germline V gene lookup returns CDR1 MDHEN and CDR2 SYDVKM. Trimming cost V 4 bases and J 7 bases, with 11 bases left between them. The CDR3 is made up of 13 amino acids. The CDR3 spells CASSSPPLNEQFF. The CDR3 DNA is TGTGCCAGCAGTTCTCCCCCCTTGAATGAGCAGTTCTTC.

This clonotype has more than one count but fewer than ten. The chain has TRBV28 and TRBJ2-6; TRBD2 is a possible D gene (5 bases). V lost 6 bases and J 1 base, leaving 10 bases between the germline ends. This CDR3 has 15 residues. Germline V gene lookup returns CDR1 MDHEN and CDR2 SYDVKM. The CDR3 bases are TGTGCCAGCAGCTACCGGGAATCTGGGGCCAACGTCCTGACTTTC. This encodes CASSYRESGANVLTF.

This sequence joins TRBV6-2 or TRBV6-3 and TRBJ1-6; D perhaps matches TRBD1 (5 bases). The CDR3 consists of 13 residues. Trimming took off 6 bases at V and 16 bases at J, with 19 bases between the two ends. Germline assignment: CDR1 MNHEY and CDR2 SVGEGT. The CDR3 loop is CASSWDGTFPLHF. CDR3 sequence (DNA): TGTGCCAGCAGCTGGGACGGGACCTTTCCTCTCCACTTT.

This chain connects TRBV12-3 or TRBV12-4 to TRBJ1-2, with D tentatively TRBD1 (5 bases). The CDR3 has 13 amino acids. V lost 2 bases, J lost 7 bases, and 11 bases lay in between. The DNA of the CDR3 is TGTGCCAGCAGTTTACACACTGGGGGTGGCTACACCTTC. This sequence encodes CASSLHTGGGYTF.

There are a few counts of this clonotype. The CDR3 coding sequence is TGCAGTGCTAAGGACAGGAATCAGCCCCAGCATTTT. Translating gives CSAKDRNQPQHF. The chain has TRBV20-1 and TRBJ1-5, with TRBD1 identical over 7 bases. CDR1 is DFQATT and CDR2 is SNEGSKA in the germline V gene (reference sequence). The V segment lost 4 bases and the J segment 4 bases; nucleotides outside the gene matches: 1. The CDR3 runs 12 residues.

The chain is built from TRBV9 and TRBJ2-1; TRBD2 might be the D (6 bases). Trimming left V 0 bases short and J 7 bases short, with 14 bases between. This CDR3 has 15 amino acids. Germline lookup yields CDR1 SGDLS and CDR2 YYNGEE. The CDR3 region has the DNA TGTGCCAGCAGCGTAGCTCCGGGAGTCGGGAATGAGCAGTTCTTC. Its translation: CASSVAPGVGNEQFF.